The subject of this entry is one T cell receptor beta chain. No antigen is known for it. No base-level quality is on record; no much larger clone is a single base apart. CDR1 and CDR2, looked up from the germline V gene, are MGHDK and SYGVNS. The CDR3 spans 15 residues, from the cysteine through the phenylalanine. The entry retains the CDR3 DNA only, 45 bases that are in frame from base 1. Trimming accounts for 7 bases at V and 4 bases at J, while the number of junction bases matched to no gene is 8. These data are taken from a study of blood T cell repertoires in COVID-19 (dated by TCRdb to 2018 to 2020). For context, the study as a whole: Samples covering the acute and convalescent phases of COVID-19 were provided by collaborators in the United States, Italy and Spain. The repertoires were released in a freely available public database intended as a resource for research on the immune response to SARS-CoV-2. Nearly every sample came with metadata listing a de-identified subject ID, COVID-19 status, age in years and sex. The material from the prospective study consisted of cDNA or gDNA derived from T cells, B-cell-depleted T cells, or PBMCs. Samples were obtained from the ongoing ImmuneRACE study (first 160 participants) and from over 1,000 subjects provided by 6 global collaborators. The dataset comprised deeply sampled blood TCRbeta repertoires from subjects exposed to, actively infected with, or recovered from COVID-19. Where HLA class I and class II types were available, the types were taken from metadata supplied by the sample provider, not from assay-based typing.

TCRbeta CDR3 regions were amplified from genomic DNA by means of the immunoSEQ Assay, a bias-controlled multiplex PCR. Under the source paper's analysis protocol: The number of nucleated cells in each sample was estimated from the amplification of reference gene primers within the assay. Sequence reads were collapsed and filtered to measure the absolute abundance of every unique TCRbeta CDR3 rearrangement. For each sample, productive Simpson clonality was calculated as the square root of Simpson's diversity index across productive rearrangements. TCRdb carries this immuneACCESS record with in-frame sequences only. Its versions omit some clonotypes, under half of them owing to an unresolved V gene in the studies checked, with the rest unexplained. V, J and clone size derive from that table, while D and trimming were established from the DNA sequence. The sample table shows about 170,000 clones, and 84% are seen once. The ten top clones hold approximately 2.5% of the sample.

General study outcomes and caveats: Clinical and demographic metadata were provided uncurated, with the amount varying by source and participant.

Whole blood was collected in K2EDTA tubes by collaborating institutions according to the institutions' own protocols. For TCRbeta analysis, collaborators shipped samples in one of three forms: frozen whole blood, isolated PBMCs, or DNA extracted from either of those sample types. Here the chain combines TRBV25-1 and TRBJ1-5; the central 9 bases match TRBD1. This receptor was obtained from a human donor with acute or convalescent COVID-19. The donor label of this sample is uncertain. The sample consisted of peripheral blood. The CDR3 protein sequence reads: CASMGQGSGNQPQHF. The DNA is TGTGCCAGCATGGGACAGGGCTCAGGGAATCAGCCCCAGCATTTT.